The 10 T cell receptor beta chains reported below all come from one sample, sequenced in a study of T cells in Graves' hyperthyroidism and ophthalmopathy. Amplified regions were TCR beta CDR3 sequences from RNA transcripts. The HTBI primer set drove a first-round RT-PCR of the TCR CDR3. TCRdb ran MiXCR on the multiplex PCR reads and lists one entry per CDR3 protein. There are about 510,000 distinct CDR3 sequences in the sample; 12% to 15% occur only once, and approximately 15% lies in the top ten. What was sequenced was blood. All receptors come from a woman aged 35 to 49 with Graves' hyperthyroidism.

The CDR3 spells CASSKPSEPVYNEQFF. As DNA, the CDR3 is TGTGCCAGCAGTAAACCTAGCGAACCCGTGTACAATGAGCAGTTCTTC. The chain employs TRBV6-1 and TRBJ2-1, with TRBD2 as a possible D gene (6 bases). The V gene's germline CDR1 is MNHNS and CDR2 SASEGT. Trimming stripped 5 bases from V and 4 bases from J, with 18 bases between. The CDR3 covers 16 residues.

This clonotype showed up many times. The gene calls are TRBV20-1 and TRBJ2-5, with D possibly being TRBD1 or TRBD2 (5 bases each). V lost 3 bases and J lost 2, with 13 bases in between. Germline V gene data show CDR1 as DFQATT and CDR2 as SNEGSKA (reference sequence). The CDR3 is 14 amino acids. Written as DNA, the CDR3 is TGCAGTGCTAGTCGGAGCGGACATCAAGAGACCCAGTACTTC. Protein: CSASRSGHQETQYF.

In this sample, this clonotype turned up many times. CDR3 amino acids: CASSVVGSEQFF. Written as DNA, the CDR3 is TGTGCCAGCAGTGTGGTGGGTAGTGAGCAGTTCTTC. This chain joins TRBV2 and TRBJ2-1; D is undetermined. V lost 4 bases, J lost 9 bases, and 10 bases lay in between. Germline V gives CDR1 SNHLY, CDR2 FYNNEI. This CDR3 comprises 12 residues. Complete variable domain (other parts from reference TRBV2 and TRBJ2-1): EPEVTQTPSHQVTQMGQEVILRCVPISNHLYFYWYRQILGQKVEFLVSFYNNEISEKSEIFDDQFSVERPDGSNFTLKIRSTKLEDSAMYFCASSVVGSEQFFGPGTRLTVL.

The sample holds a few counts of this clonotype. V is TRBV20-1 and J is TRBJ2-7; possibly TRBD2 for D (5 bases). This CDR3 is built from 11 residues. Trimming pared 6 bases from V and 3 bases from J, leaving 9 bases between. Germline CDR1 reads DFQATT; CDR2 reads SNEGSKA (reference sequence). DNA of the CDR3: TGCAGTGCGGGAGCTAACTACGAGCAGTACTTC. This translates into CSAGANYEQYF.

This clonotype was counted ten times or more. The V call is TRBV18, the J call TRBJ1-4, with TRBD1 as a possible D gene (6 bases). The CDR3 is 13 amino acids. Trimming left V 4 bases short and J 8 bases short, with 11 bases between. Germline V gene data show CDR1 as KGHSH and CDR2 as LQKENI. CDR3 amino acids: CASSQDSREKLFF. The CDR3 bases are TGTGCCAGCTCACAGGACAGCCGCGAAAAACTGTTTTTT.

This clonotype was picked up many times. This rearrangement joins TRBV12-3 or TRBV12-4 to TRBJ2-4, with D hard to call. The CDR3 is made up of 11 amino acids. V was pared by 8 bases and J by 6 bases, with 8 bases between. In DNA, the CDR3 is TGTGCCAGCGGCTGGGGAAACATTCAGTACTTC. Its translation: CASGWGNIQYF.

This clonotype was detected only a few times. The J gene is TRBJ2-7, the V gene TRBV10-3; D is undetermined. Germline values: CDR1 ENHRY, CDR2 SYGVKD. V was cut by 6 bases and J by 5 bases, with 8 bases left in between. This CDR3 is built from 11 residues. The CDR3 is CAIRDGHEQYF. CDR3 DNA sequence: TGTGCCATCAGGGATGGGCACGAGCAGTACTTC.

This clonotype has a count of ten or more. The chain combines TRBV11-2 with TRBJ2-1; TRBD1 agrees at 9 bases. V dropped 6 bases and J dropped 7; count of bases not matched to a gene: 4. Germline V gene sequence: CDR1 SGHAT, CDR2 FQNNGV. The CDR3 runs 13 residues. DNA for the CDR3: TGTGCCAGCAGACTAGACAGGGGGAATGAGCAGTTCTTC. Translated: CASRLDRGNEQFF.

The table lists this clonotype with many counts. This chain connects TRBV28 to TRBJ2-7, with 10 bases lining up with TRBD2. The germline gives CDR1 MDHEN, CDR2 SYDVKM. The CDR3 length is 15 residues. V dropped 4 bases and J dropped 6; count of bases not matched to a gene: 9. The CDR3 region is CASSSRLAGEIEQYF. The CDR3, as DNA: TGTGCCAGCAGTTCCAGGCTAGCGGGAGAAATCGAGCAGTACTTC.

This clonotype appeared many times. V gene TRBV3-1 combines with J gene TRBJ2-7; D could derive from TRBD1 or TRBD2 (5 bases each). This CDR3 comprises 14 residues. V was pared by 4 bases and J by 3 bases, with 13 bases between. In germline, CDR1 is LGHDT, CDR2 YNNKEL (reference sequence). The CDR3 loop is CASSPMGVVYEQYF. CDR3 in DNA: TGTGCCAGCAGCCCGATGGGGGTGGTCTACGAGCAGTACTTC.